This paragraph covers one T cell receptor beta chain sequence. The sample originates from a study of blood T cells in healthy people across ages. Donors gave 9 to 10 milliliters of peripheral blood apiece. For the second PCR, which ran for roughly 7 to 11 cycles, a sample-barcoded 5' primer and a J-beta primer mix were used. A tag from a template-switch adaptor with 12 random nucleotides marked each cDNA molecule. TCRdb used MiXCR to reprocess the 5' RACE reads, holding one entry per CDR3 protein. Among about 1,500,000 distinct CDR3 sequences listed, roughly 45% were seen once. The sequenced sample consisted of blood. This sequence originates from a woman aged 18 to 35 in good health.

The CDR3 spells CATSRGLTPSTDTQYF. Written as DNA, the CDR3 is TGTGCCACCAGCAGAGGGTTAACCCCGAGCACAGATACGCAGTATTTT. This chain connects TRBV15 to TRBJ2-3; D uncertain. Germline values: CDR1 LNHNV, CDR2 YYDKDF (reference sequence). The CDR3 spans 16 residues. Trimming stripped 1 base from V and 0 bases from J, with 11 bases between.